This T cell receptor (beta chain) was sequenced in a study of regulatory T cells in long-lasting Graves disease (dated by TCRdb to about 2021). Background for the entire study: Persistent Graves' disease was defined as antithyroid drug treatment for over 5 years with persistently positive TSH receptor autoantibodies. TCR sequencing covered about 13 persistent and roughly 20 newly diagnosed Graves' disease patients, some 35 samples in total. This study used TCR sequencing and RNA sequencing of peripheral blood to compare persistent Graves' disease patients against newly diagnosed Graves' disease patients. The study was conducted in China and was registered as a clinical trial. In the clinical cohort, patients with persistent Graves' disease had used antithyroid drugs for an average of about 10.3 years.

According to the study, the label for this sample's time point signals: persistent/refractory GD, antithyroid drugs over 5 years with positive TRAb. For both TCR sequencing and RNA sequencing, RNA was extracted from PBMCs in TRIzol. The diagnosis of Graves' disease followed American Thyroid Association guidelines. The patients came from an endocrinology department in Xi'an, China. Each patient gave about 9.1 milliliters of peripheral blood, collected in an EDTA anticoagulant tube. PBMCs were isolated by Ficoll Paque Plus density gradient separation without further T cell sorting. RNA quality was checked with an Agilent 2100 Bioanalyzer and agarose gel, and concentration with a NanoDrop 2000. Libraries were made using multiplex PCR. The run used an Illumina HiSeq 4000. To build TCR beta libraries, CDR3 regions were amplified by Arm-PCR using iRepertoire HTBI primers. Gel purification was performed on PCR products prior to sequencing. The authors processed their data as follows. Gene usage analysis of CDR3 amino acid clonotypes relied on the 55 to 80 TRBV and 14 TRBJ segments identified across samples. COPE and FqMerger were used to merge filtered high-quality paired reads into contigs. Contigs were aligned with BLAST to IMGT TRBV, TRBD and TRBJ reference genes, and CDR3 was defined per IMGT. Any clonotype with a frequency above 0.1% was classified as a highly expanded clone. Shannon entropy was used to measure repertoire diversity, and the Gini coefficient was used to measure V-J evenness. A clonotype found in more than one individual was treated as public. The raw public data were reprocessed by TCRdb itself: fastp quality trimming at Q25, MiXCR clonotype calling, in-frame beta chains only. Rows are combined by CDR3 protein, so each entry shows the most common genes and DNA. TCRdb, not the authors, supplied the V and J calls. This sample is represented by under 500,000 distinct CDR3 sequences; 20% of them were singletons. The ten largest clones take up about a fifth of the sample.

CDR1 and CDR2 are drawn from the germline V gene: MNHEY, SVGAGI. V was cut back by 3 bases and J by 3 bases, leaving a gap of 12 bases between them. The CDR3 goes from the cysteine to the phenylalanine over 14 residues. Of all the DNA, just the CDR3 is kept, 42 bases in frame from base 1. Concerning this clonotype: Its recognized antigen is unknown. No base quality values were provided; no much bigger clone lies one nucleotide off.

What the research found in general, with its limitations: A larger number of public clonotypes was shared among persistent patients (about 2,700) than among newly diagnosed patients (around 890). Lower TCR Shannon entropy and fewer highly expanded clones were observed in persistent Graves' disease patients than in newly diagnosed patients, which suggested clonal expansion. The authors noted that the small sample size was a limitation that may lower accuracy. The study examined only peripheral blood because the primary lesion, thyroid tissue, could not be accessed. Only the TCR beta chain was sequenced and analyzed. TRBV28, TRBJ1-2 and TRBJ2-5 were preferentially used in persistent disease, while TRBV20-1 and TRBJ2-1 were favored in newly diagnosed disease.

This receptor chain uses TRBV6-5 and TRBJ2-7, with no confidently assigned D gene. The sequencing used peripheral blood mononuclear cells (PBMCs), collected when the disease was refractory, from a patient treated with antithyroid drugs. This clonotype was sampled from a female donor with Graves disease. CDR3 reads: CASSYVSSYYEQYF. The sequenced DNA is TGTGCCAGCAGTTATGTTAGCAGCTACTACGAGCAGTACTTC.